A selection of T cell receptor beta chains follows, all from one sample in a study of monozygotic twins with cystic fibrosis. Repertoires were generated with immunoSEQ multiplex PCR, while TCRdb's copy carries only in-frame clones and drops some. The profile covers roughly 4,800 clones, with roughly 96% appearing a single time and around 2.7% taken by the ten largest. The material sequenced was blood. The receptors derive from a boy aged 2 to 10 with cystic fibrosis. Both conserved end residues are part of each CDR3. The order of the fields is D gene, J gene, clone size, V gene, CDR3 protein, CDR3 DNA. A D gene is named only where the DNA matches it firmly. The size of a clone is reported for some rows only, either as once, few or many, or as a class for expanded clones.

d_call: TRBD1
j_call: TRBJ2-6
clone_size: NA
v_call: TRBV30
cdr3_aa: CAWTGQGGGANVLTF
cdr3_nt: TGTGCCTGGACGGGACAGGGTGGAGGGGCCAACGTCCTGACTTTC

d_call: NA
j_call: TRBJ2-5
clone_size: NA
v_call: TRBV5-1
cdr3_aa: CASSPFGYQDLQETQYF
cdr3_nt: TGCGCCAGCAGCCCTTTCGGCTACCAAGACCTACAAGAGACCCAGTACTTC

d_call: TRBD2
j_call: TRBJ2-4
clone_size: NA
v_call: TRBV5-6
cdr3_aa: CASRWIAGRWENIQYF
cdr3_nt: TGTGCCAGCAGGTGGATAGCGGGGCGGTGGGAAAACATTCAGTACTTC

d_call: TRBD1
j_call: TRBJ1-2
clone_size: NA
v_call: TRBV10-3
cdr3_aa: CAINQTGGCYGYTF
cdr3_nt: TGTGCCATCAACCAGACAGGGGGGTGCTATGGCTACACCTTC

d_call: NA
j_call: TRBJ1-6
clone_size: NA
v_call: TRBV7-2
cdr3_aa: CASTLLRESPLHF
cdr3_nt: TGTGCCAGCACCCTCCTCCGGGAATCACCCCTCCACTTT

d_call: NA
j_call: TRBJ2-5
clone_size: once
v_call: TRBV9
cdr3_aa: CASSVAGGTQETQYF
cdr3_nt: TGTGCCAGCAGCGTAGCTGGGGGGACCCAAGAGACCCAGTACTTC

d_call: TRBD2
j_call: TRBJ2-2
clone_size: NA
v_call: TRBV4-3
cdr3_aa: CASSQWWASGGADGELFF
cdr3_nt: TGCGCCAGCAGCCAGTGGTGGGCTAGCGGGGGGGCGGACGGGGAGCTGTTTTTT

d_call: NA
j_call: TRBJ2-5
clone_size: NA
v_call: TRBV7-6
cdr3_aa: CASSLAQETQYF
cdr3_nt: TGTGCCAGCAGCTTAGCGCAAGAGACCCAGTACTTC

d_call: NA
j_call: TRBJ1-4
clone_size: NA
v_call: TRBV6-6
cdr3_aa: CASGSNEKLFF
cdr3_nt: TGTGCCAGCGGTTCTAATGAAAAACTGTTTTTT

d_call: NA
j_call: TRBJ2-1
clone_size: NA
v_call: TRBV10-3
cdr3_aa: CAISELQTHYNEQFF
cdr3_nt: TGTGCCATCAGTGAATTACAGACACACTACAATGAGCAGTTCTTC

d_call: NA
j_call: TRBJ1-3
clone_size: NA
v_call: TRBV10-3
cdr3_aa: CAISDRTPNSGNTIYF
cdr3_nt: TGTGCCATCAGTGACCGTACACCGAACTCTGGAAACACCATATATTTT

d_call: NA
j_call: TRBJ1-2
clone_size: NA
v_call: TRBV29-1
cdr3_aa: CSVVWARSYGYTF
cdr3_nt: TGCAGCGTTGTTTGGGCCAGGAGCTATGGCTACACCTTC

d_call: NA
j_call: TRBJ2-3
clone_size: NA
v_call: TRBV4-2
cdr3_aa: CASSQFNQGSPDTQYF
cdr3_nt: TGTGCCAGCAGCCAATTTAACCAGGGGTCCCCAGATACGCAGTATTTT

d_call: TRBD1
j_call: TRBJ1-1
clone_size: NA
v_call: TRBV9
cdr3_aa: CASSDGTGGFYEAFF
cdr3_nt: TGTGCCAGCAGCGATGGGACAGGGGGCTTCTACGAAGCTTTCTTT

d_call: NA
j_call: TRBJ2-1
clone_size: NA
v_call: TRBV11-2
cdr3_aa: CASSPSRAQEEQFF
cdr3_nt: TGTGCCAGCAGCCCCTCAAGGGCCCAGGAGGAGCAGTTCTTC

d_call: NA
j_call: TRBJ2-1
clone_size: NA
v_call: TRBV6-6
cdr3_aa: CASSPQVTKFF
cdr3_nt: TGTGCCAGCAGTCCACAGGTGACGAAGTTCTTC

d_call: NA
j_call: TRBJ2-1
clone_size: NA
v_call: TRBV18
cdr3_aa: CASSPPNNLPYNEQFF
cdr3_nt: TGTGCCAGCTCACCACCAAACAATCTCCCCTACAATGAGCAGTTCTTC

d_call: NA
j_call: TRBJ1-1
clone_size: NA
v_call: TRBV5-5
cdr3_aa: CASSWEIGVITEAFF
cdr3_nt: TGTGCCAGCAGCTGGGAGATCGGGGTAATAACTGAAGCTTTCTTT

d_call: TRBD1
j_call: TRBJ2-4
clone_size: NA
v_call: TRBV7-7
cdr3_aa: CASSSSADRAKNIQYF
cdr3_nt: TGTGCTAGCAGCTCCTCCGCGGACAGGGCCAAAAACATTCAGTACTTC

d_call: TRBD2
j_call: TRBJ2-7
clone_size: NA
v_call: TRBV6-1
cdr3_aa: CASDLAGGTREQYF
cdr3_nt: TGTGCCAGCGACCTAGCGGGGGGAACTCGGGAGCAGTACTTC

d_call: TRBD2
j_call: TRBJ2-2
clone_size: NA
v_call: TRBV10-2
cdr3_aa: CASSESLAGGELFF
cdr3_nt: TGCGCCAGCAGTGAGTCGCTAGCGGGGGGGGAGCTGTTTTTT

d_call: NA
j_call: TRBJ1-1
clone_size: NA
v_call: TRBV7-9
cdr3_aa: CASSYLETEAFF
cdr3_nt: TGTGCCAGCAGCTATCTGGAGACTGAAGCTTTCTTT

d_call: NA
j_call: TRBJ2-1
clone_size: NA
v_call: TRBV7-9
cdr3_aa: CAPFHVSNEQFF
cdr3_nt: TGTGCCCCTTTTCATGTCAGCAATGAGCAGTTCTTC

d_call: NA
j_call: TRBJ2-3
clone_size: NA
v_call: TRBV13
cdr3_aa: CASSLGTSRYDTQYF
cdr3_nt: TGTGCCAGCAGCTTAGGCACGAGCCGTTATGATACGCAGTATTTT

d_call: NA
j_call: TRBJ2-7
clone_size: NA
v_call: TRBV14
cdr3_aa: CASSQELSGEQYF
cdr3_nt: TGTGCCAGCAGCCAAGAGTTGTCGGGGGAGCAGTACTTC

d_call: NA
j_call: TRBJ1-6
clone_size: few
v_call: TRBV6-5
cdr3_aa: CASSYSPTRNSPLHF
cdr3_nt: TGTGCCAGCAGTTACTCCCCCACTAGAAATTCACCCCTCCACTTT

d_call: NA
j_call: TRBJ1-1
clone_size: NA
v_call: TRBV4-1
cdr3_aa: CASSRTEMNTEAFF
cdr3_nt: TGCGCCAGCAGCCGGACAGAGATGAACACTGAAGCTTTCTTT

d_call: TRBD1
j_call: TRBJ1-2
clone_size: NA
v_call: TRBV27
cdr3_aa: CASSFRTGSRTDGYTF
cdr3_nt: TGTGCCAGCAGTTTCCGGACAGGTTCCCGGACGGATGGCTACACCTTC

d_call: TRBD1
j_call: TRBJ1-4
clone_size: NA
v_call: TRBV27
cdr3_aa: CASSPGARQGAREKLFF
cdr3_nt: TGTGCCAGCAGTCCGGGGGCGAGACAGGGGGCAAGAGAAAAACTGTTTTTT

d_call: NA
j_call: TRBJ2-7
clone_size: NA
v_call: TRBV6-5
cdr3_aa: CASSYSYASPYEQYF
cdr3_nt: TGTGCCAGCAGTTACTCTTACGCAAGTCCCTACGAGCAGTACTTC

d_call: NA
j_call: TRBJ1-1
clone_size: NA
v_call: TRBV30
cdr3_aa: CAWSGVTEAFF
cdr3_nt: TGTGCCTGGAGTGGGGTCACTGAAGCTTTCTTT

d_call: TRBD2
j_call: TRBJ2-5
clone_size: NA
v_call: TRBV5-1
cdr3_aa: CASSLSAGGPETQYF
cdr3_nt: TGCGCCAGCAGCTTATCGGCGGGGGGGCCGGAGACCCAGTACTTC

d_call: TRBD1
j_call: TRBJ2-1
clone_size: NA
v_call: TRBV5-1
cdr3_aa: CASSLDRGNYHNEQFF
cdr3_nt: TGCGCCAGCAGCTTAGACAGGGGCAATTATCACAATGAGCAGTTCTTC

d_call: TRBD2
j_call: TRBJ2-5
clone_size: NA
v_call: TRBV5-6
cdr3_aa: CASSPRLAGGTLRETQYF
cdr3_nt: TGTGCCAGCAGCCCAAGACTAGCGGGGGGGACCCTCCGGGAGACCCAGTACTTC

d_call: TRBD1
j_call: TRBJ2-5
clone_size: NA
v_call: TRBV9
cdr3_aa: CASSGQGETQYF
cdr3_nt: TGTGCCAGCAGCGGACAGGGAGAGACCCAGTACTTC

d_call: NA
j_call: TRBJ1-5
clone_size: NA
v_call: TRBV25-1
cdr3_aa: CASSEGGGGGQPQHF
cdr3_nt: TGTGCCAGCAGTGAAGGGGGCGGGGGAGGACAGCCCCAGCATTTT

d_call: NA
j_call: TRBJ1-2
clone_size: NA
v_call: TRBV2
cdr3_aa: CASRDWTNYGYTF
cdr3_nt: TGTGCCAGCAGGGATTGGACTAACTATGGCTACACCTTC

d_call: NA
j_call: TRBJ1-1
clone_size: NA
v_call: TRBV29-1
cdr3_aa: CSVERRWGLTEAFF
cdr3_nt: TGCAGCGTTGAAAGAAGGTGGGGGCTCACTGAAGCTTTCTTT

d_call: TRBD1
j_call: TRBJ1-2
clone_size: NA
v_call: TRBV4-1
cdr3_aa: CASSAQPPPQGAGYTF
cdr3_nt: TGCGCCAGCAGCGCTCAACCCCCCCCACAGGGGGCTGGCTACACCTTC

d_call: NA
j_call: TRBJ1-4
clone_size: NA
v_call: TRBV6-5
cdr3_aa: CASRRGRGDEKLFF
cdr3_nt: TGTGCCAGCAGACGCGGGAGGGGCGACGAAAAACTGTTTTTT

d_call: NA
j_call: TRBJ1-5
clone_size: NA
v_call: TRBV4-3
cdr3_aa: CASSQRGGSGQPQHF
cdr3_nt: TGCGCCAGCAGCCAGAGGGGCGGGTCGGGGCAGCCCCAGCATTTT

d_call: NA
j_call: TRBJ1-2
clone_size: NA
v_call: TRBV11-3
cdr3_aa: CASSSVSGVRRYGYTF
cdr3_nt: TGTGCCAGCAGCTCTGTTTCGGGGGTCAGGAGATATGGCTACACCTTC

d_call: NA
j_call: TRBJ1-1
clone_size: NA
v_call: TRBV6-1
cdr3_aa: CASTWQGGTEAFF
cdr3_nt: TGTGCCAGCACCTGGCAGGGCGGCACTGAAGCTTTCTTT

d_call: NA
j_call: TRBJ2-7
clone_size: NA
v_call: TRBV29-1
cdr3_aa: CSVETQGTYEQYF
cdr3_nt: TGCAGCGTTGAAACGCAGGGTACCTACGAGCAGTACTTC

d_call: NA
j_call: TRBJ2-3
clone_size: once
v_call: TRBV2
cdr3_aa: CASSSGDTQYF
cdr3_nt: TGTGCCAGCAGTAGCGGGGATACGCAGTATTTT

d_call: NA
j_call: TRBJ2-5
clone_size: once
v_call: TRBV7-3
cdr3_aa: CASSSGRTETQYF
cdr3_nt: TGTGCCAGCAGCTCCGGCCGAACGGAGACCCAGTACTTC

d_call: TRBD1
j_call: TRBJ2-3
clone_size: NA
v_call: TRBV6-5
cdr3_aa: CASRSTDRASDTQYF
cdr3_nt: TGTGCCAGCCGTTCAACTGACAGGGCGTCAGATACGCAGTATTTT

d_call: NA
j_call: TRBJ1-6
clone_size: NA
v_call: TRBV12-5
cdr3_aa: CASGSDTSYNSPLHF
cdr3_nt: TGTGCTAGTGGATCGGACACTTCCTATAATTCACCCCTCCACTTT

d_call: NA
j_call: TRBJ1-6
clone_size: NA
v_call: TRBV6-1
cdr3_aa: CASIKTGEPLHF
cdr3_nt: TGTGCCAGCATCAAAACCGGTGAGCCCCTCCACTTT

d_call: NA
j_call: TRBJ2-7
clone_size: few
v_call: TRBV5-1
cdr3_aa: CASSLFSGNEQYF
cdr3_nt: TGCGCCAGCAGCTTGTTTTCAGGGAACGAGCAGTACTTC

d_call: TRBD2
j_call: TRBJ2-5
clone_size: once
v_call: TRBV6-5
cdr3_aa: CASSYSTSEETQYF
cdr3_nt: TGTGCCAGCAGTTACTCGACTAGCGAAGAGACCCAGTACTTC

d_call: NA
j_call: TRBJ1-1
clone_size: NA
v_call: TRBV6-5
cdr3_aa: CASSSSLNTEAFF
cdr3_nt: TGTGCCAGCAGTTCTTCCTTGAACACTGAAGCTTTCTTT

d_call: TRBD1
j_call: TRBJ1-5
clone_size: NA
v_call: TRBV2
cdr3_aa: CASGAGGRNQPQHF
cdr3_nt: TGTGCCAGCGGAGCAGGGGGTCGCAATCAGCCCCAGCATTTT

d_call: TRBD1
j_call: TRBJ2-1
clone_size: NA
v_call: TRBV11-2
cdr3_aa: CASDRDQYSEQFF
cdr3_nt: TGTGCCAGCGACAGGGACCAATATAGCGAGCAGTTCTTC

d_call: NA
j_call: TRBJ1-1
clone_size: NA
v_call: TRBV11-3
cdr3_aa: CASSLHPSARGAFF
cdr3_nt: TGTGCCAGCAGCTTACATCCATCGGCCCGGGGAGCTTTCTTT